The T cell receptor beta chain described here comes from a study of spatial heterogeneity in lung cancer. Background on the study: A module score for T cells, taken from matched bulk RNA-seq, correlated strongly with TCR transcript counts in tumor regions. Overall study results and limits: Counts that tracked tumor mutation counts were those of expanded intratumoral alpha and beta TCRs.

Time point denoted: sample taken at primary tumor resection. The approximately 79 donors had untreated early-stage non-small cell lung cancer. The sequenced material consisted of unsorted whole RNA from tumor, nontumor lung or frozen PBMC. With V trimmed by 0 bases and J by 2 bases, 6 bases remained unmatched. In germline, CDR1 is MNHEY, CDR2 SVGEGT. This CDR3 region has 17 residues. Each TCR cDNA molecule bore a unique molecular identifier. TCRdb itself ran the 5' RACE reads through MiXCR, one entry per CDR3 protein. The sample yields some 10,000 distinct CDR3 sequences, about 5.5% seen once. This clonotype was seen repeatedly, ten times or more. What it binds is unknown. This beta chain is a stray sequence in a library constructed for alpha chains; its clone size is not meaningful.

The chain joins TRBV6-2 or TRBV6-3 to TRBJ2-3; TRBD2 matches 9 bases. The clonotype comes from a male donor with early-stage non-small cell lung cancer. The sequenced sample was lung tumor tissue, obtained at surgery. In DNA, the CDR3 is TGTGCCAGCAGTTACTCTCGCGGGGGGGTCCTCACAGATACGCAGTATTTT. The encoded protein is CASSYSRGGVLTDTQYF.